These T cell receptor beta chains were read from a single sample in a study of T cell repertoires in aging, cancer and after chemotherapy. TCRdb fed the multiplex PCR reads into MiXCR, producing one record per CDR3 protein. The sample contains some 11,000 distinct CDR3 sequences, 25% to 35% of which appear only once. The material sequenced was blood. These receptors all stem from a human donor in good health. CDR3s leave out the opening cysteine and the closing phenylalanine or tryptophan. Fields, in order: D gene, clone size, CDR3 length, V gene, CDR3 protein. The D gene is left open where the match is weak. Some rows have no size entry. The others give once, few or many, or a class for an expanded clone.

>TRBD2|few|14|TRBV19
ASSDLGSGNYNEQF
>.|medium-sized|11|TRBV20-1
SAEPGILYGYT
>.|few|14|TRBV15
ATSRDRQGARYEQY
>.|once|9|TRBV30
AWSVMGEQF
>.|.|12|TRBV29-1
SVEGGSKQETQY
>.|.|13|TRBV4-1
ASSQGPVNTGELF
>.|.|15|TRBV14
ASSRDTQMGYFEKLF
>.|.|11|TRBV18
ASSPGVQQTQY
>.|few|13|TRBV6-5
ASSYSTTGGGEAF
>TRBD2|.|15|TRBV5-6
ASSLDFGGRAEETQY
>TRBD2|few|16|TRBV20-1
SARAGGRGELAKNIQY
>.|few|11|TRBV19
ASSETSQETQY
>.|few|13|TRBV7-2
ASSLSGDPSYEQY
>TRBD2|.|16|TRBV4-1
ASSQDRLAGGPQETQY
>.|medium-sized|10|TRBV5-6
ASSFNAYEQY
>.|.|11|TRBV28
ASSGPPYNEQF
>.|few|11|TRBV7-2
ASSQGQQETQY
>.|.|14|TRBV4-3
ASSAGPGADAYEQY
>TRBD2|.|14|TRBV7-2
ASSFLSGGVTDTQY
>.|few|16|TRBV6-5
ASTHQRGGGSYNSPLH
>TRBD2|.|16|TRBV28
ASTSQTQAGGFQETQY
>TRBD1|.|13|TRBV4-1
ASSFDGTGGEKLF
>.|few|12|TRBV6-6
ASTPLTPGNTIY
>.|.|14|TRBV20-1
SARVIQPRLDNEQF
>.|few|13|TRBV28
ASSTSRRGNQPQH
>TRBD1|few|12|TRBV30
AGREGQGNSPLH
>TRBD1|.|14|TRBV6-5
ASSVPGQLNTGELF
>.|.|13|TRBV20-1
SAGSLAPQGDTQY
>.|.|11|TRBV6-5
ASSVEVGETQY
>TRBD1|few|13|TRBV24-1
ATSDSTGTGNTIY
>.|few|15|TRBV7-2
ASSLAGRQGKNQPQH
>TRBD1|.|12|TRBV7-6
ASSPQGEGEKLF
>.|.|13|TRBV10-1
ASSETTGAAYEQY
>TRBD1|.|15|TRBV27
ASCLYPRQHRGSPLH
>TRBD1|few|12|TRBV7-2
ASSLSQGGREQF
>.|.|13|TRBV5-4
ASSGSTGSYTEAF
>.|.|12|TRBV7-9
ASSLGGYNSPLH
>.|few|12|TRBV5-5
ASSPTGKGTEAF
>TRBD1|.|13|TRBV28
ASSLHRGLGTEAF
>.|.|10|TRBV6-2/TRBV6-3
ASSPSPGEAF
>.|.|12|TRBV6-2/TRBV6-3
ASSYIGGYNEQF
>.|.|10|TRBV20-1
SVATDEETQY
>.|once|13|TRBV15
ATSRDRGSTDTQY
>.|once|14|TRBV4-3
ASSQDLPTGALEQY
>TRBD1|few|13|TRBV28
ASSFIQGIPNVLT
>TRBD1|medium-sized|13|TRBV6-5
ASNQTGFGNYGYT
>.|.|15|TRBV5-4
ASSLTGRIYSNQPQH
>.|medium-sized|10|TRBV13
ASSLVDYGYT
>.|few|11|TRBV27
ASSTGYRSPLH
>TRBD2|few|14|TRBV6-1
ASRALAGRSYNEQF
>.|.|14|TRBV19
ASTAYGALRADTQY
>.|few|14|TRBV5-5
ASSLRVNSGANVLT
>.|.|10|TRBV24-1
ATSSRVDGYT
>TRBD2|.|17|TRBV7-2
ASSIPPGLAGGPQETQY
>.|few|11|TRBV28
ASSELLSTEAF
>.|.|13|TRBV6-2/TRBV6-3
ASSYEEQYTGELF
>.|.|12|TRBV20-1
SAFRRSGNYEQY
>.|.|11|TRBV30
AWSVGAGTEAF
>.|.|13|TRBV19
ASGEYPSSYNEQF